This T cell receptor beta chain was obtained from a study of technical replicates of blood from a few donors. Sequencing used immunoSEQ multiplex PCR; TCRdb keeps in-frame clones, though not all of them. The sample carries roughly 76,000 clones, roughly 94% recorded once. The receptor comes from a human donor in good health. The sample comprised T cells isolated from PBMCs.

The CDR3 DNA reads TGTGCCAGCAGCTTTACGGTAGGGACAGGGGGAAGAAACATTCAGTACTTC. It is translated as CASSFTVGTGGRNIQYF. The chain has TRBV11-2 and TRBJ2-4; 11 nucleotides line up with TRBD1. V lost 3 bases and J lost 6; bases outside the gene matches: 10. This CDR3 spans 17 amino acids. From germline, CDR1 is SGHAT and CDR2 FQNNGV.